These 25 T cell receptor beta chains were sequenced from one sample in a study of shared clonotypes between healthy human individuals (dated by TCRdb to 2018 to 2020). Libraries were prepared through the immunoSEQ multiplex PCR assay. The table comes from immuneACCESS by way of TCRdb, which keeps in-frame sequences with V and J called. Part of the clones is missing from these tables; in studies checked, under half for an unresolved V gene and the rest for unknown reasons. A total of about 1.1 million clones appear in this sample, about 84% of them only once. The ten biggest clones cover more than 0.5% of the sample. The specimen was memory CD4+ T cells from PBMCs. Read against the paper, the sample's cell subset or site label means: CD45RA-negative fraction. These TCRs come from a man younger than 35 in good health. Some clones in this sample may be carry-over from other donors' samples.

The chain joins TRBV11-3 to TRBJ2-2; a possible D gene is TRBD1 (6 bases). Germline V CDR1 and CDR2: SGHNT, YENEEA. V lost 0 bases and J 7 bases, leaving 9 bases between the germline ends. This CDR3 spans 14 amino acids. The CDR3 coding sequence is TGTGCCAGCAGCTTAGAAGGGGGATACGGGGAGCTGTTTTTT. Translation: CASSLEGGYGELFF.

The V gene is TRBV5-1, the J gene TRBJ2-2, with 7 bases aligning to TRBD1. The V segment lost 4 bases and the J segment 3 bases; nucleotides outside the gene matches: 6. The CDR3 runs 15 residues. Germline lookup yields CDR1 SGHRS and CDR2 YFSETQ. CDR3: CASSPTGRDTGELFF. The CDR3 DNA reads TGCGCCAGCAGCCCGACAGGGAGAGACACCGGGGAGCTGTTTTTT.

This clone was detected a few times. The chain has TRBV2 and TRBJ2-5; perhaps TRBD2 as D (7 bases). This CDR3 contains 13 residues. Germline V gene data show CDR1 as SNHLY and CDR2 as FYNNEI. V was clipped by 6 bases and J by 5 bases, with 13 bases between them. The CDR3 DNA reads TGTGCCAGCAGGCGCGGGGGCGGGGAGACCCAGTACTTC. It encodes CASRRGGGETQYF.

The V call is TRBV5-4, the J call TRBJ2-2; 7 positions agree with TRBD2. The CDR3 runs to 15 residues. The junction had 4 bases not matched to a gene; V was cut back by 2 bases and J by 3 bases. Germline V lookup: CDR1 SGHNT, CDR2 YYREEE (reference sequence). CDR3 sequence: CASSLLARDTGELFF. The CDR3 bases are TGTGCCAGCAGCTTACTAGCGAGGGACACCGGGGAGCTGTTTTTT.

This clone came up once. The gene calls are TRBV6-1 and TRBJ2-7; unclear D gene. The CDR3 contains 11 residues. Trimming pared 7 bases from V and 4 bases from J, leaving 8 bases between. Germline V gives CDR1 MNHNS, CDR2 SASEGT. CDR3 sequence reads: CASMGWYEQYF. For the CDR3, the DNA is TGTGCCAGCATGGGGTGGTACGAGCAGTACTTC.

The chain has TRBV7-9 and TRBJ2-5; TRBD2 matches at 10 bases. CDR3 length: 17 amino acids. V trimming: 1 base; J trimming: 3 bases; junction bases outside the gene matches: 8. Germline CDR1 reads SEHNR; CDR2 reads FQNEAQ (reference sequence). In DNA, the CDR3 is TGTGCCAGCAGCTTAGGGGTGTCTAGCGGGAGTGAAGAGACCCAGTACTTC. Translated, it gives CASSLGVSSGSEETQYF. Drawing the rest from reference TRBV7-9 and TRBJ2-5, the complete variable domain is DTGVSQNPRHKITKRGQNVTFRCDPISEHNRLYWYRQTLGQGPEFLTYFQNEAQLEKSRLLSDRFSAERPKGSFSTLEIQRTEQGDSAMYLCASSLGVSSGSEETQYFGPGTRLLVL.

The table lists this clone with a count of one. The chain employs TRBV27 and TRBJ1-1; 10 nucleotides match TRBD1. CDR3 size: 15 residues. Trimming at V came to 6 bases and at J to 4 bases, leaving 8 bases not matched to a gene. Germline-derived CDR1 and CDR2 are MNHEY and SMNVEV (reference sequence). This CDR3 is CASRSGDRGSTEAFF. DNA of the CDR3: TGTGCCAGCAGGAGCGGGGACAGGGGTTCCACTGAAGCTTTCTTT.

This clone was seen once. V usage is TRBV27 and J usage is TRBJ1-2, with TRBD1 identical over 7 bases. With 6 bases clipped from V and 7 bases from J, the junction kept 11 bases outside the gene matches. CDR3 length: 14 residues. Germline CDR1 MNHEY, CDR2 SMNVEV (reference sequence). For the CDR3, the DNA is TGTGCCAGCAGGGTAGGGCAGGGGGGATCTGGCTACACCTTC. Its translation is CASRVGQGGSGYTF.

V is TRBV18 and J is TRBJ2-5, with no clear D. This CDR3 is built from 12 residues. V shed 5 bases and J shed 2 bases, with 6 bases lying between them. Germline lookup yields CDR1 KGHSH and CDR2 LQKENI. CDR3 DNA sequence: TGTGCCAGCTCATTCGAACAAGAGACCCAGTACTTC. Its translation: CASSFEQETQYF.

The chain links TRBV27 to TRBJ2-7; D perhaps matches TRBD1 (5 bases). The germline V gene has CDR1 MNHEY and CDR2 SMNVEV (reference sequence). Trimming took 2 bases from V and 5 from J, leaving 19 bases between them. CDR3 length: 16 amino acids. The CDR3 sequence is CASSLKGRVPSDEQYF. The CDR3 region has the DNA TGTGCCAGCAGTTTAAAGGGCAGGGTACCTTCCGACGAGCAGTACTTC.

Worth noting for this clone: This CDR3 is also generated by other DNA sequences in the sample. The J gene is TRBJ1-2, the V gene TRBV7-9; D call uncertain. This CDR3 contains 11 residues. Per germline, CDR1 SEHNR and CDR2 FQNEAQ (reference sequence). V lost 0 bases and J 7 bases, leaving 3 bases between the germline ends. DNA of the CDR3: TGTGCCAGCAGCTTAGCAGGTGGCTACACCTTC. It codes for CASSLAGGYTF.

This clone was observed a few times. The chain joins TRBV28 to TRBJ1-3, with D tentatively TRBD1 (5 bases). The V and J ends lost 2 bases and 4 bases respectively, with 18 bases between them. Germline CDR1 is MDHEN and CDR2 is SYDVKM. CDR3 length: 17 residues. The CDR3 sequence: CASSLIGVGKWGNTIYF. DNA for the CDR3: TGTGCCAGCAGTTTAATAGGGGTCGGGAAGTGGGGAAACACCATATATTTT.

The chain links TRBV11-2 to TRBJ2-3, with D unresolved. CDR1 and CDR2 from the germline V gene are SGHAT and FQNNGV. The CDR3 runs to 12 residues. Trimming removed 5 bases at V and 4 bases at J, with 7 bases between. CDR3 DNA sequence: TGTGCCAGCAGCCGTTCTCCAGATACGCAGTATTTT. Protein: CASSRSPDTQYF.

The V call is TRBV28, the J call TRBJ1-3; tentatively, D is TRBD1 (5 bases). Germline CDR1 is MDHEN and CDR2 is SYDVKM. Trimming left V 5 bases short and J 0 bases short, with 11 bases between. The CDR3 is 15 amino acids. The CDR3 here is CASSPQGLSGNTIYF. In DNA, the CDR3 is TGTGCCAGCAGTCCCCAGGGACTCTCTGGAAACACCATATATTTT.

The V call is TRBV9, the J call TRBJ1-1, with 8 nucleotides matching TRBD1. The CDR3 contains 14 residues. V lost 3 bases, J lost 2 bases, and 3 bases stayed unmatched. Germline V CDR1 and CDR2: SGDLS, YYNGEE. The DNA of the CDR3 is TGTGCCAGCAGCGAGACAGGGGTTAACACTGAAGCTTTCTTT. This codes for CASSETGVNTEAFF.

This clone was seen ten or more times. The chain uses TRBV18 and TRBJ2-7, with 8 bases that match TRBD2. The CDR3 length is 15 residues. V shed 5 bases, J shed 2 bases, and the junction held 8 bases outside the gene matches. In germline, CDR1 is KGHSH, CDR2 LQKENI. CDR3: CASSERFGGAYEQYF. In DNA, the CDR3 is TGTGCCAGCTCAGAACGATTCGGGGGGGCCTACGAGCAGTACTTC.

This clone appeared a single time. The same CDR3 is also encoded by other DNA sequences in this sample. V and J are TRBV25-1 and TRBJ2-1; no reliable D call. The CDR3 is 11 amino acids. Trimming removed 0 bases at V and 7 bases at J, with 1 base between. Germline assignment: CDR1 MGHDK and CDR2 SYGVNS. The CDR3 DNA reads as TGTGCCAGCAGTGAATATAATGAGCAGTTCTTC. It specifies CASSEYNEQFF. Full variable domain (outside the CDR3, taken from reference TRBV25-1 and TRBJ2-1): EADIYQTPRYLVIGTGKKITLECSQTMGHDKMYWYQQDPGMELHLIHYSYGVNSTEKGDLSSESTVSRIRTEHFPLTLESARPSHTSQYLCASSEYNEQFFGPGTRLTVL.

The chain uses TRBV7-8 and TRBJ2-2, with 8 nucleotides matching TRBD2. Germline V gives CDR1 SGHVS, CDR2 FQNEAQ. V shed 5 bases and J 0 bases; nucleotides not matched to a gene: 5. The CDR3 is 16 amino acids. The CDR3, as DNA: TGTGCCAGCAGCCCAGGTAGCGGGGCGAACACCGGGGAGCTGTTTTTT. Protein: CASSPGSGANTGELFF.

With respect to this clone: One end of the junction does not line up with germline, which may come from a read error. The DNA for the CDR3 is TGTGCCTGGAGCCCCCCGGGACAGGTGTACTACGAGCAGCACTTC. Its translation: CAWSPPGQVYYEQHF. The chain joins TRBV30 to TRBJ2-7; 8 positions match TRBD1. Germline CDR1 is GTSNPN and CDR2 is SVGIG (reference sequence). The CDR3 covers 15 residues.

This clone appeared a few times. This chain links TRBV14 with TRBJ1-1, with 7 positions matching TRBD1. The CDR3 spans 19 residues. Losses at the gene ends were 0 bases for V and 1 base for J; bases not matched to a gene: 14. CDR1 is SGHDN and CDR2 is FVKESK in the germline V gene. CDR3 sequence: CASSQDPHRTGGTNTEAFF. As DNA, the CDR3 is TGTGCCAGCAGCCAAGACCCTCACCGGACAGGTGGGACGAACACTGAAGCTTTCTTT.

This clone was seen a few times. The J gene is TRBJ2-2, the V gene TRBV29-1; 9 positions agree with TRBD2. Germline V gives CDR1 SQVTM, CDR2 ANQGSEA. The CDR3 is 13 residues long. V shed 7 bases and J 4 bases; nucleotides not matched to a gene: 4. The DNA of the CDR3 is TGCAGCGCTGGGACTAGCAGCACCGGGGAGCTGTTTTTT. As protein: CSAGTSSTGELFF.

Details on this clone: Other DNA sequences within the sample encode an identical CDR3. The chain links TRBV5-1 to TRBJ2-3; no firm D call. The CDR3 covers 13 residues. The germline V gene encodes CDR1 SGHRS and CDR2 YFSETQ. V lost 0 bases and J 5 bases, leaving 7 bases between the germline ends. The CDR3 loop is CASSLVGQDTQYF. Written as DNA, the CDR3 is TGCGCCAGCAGCTTGGTGGGCCAAGATACGCAGTATTTT.

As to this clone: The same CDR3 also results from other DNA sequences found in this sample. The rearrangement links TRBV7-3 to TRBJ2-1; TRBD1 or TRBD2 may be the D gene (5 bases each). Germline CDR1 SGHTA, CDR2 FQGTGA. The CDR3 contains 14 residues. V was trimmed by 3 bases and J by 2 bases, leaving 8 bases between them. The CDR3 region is CASSFGGTYNEQFF. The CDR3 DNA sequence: TGTGCCAGCAGCTTTGGGGGAACCTACAATGAGCAGTTCTTC. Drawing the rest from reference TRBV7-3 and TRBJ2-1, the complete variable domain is GAGVSQTPSNKVTEKGKYVELRCDPISGHTALYWYRQSLGQGPEFLIYFQGTGAADDSGLPNDRFFAVRPEGSVSTLKIQRTERGDSAVYLCASSFGGTYNEQFFGPGTRLTVL.

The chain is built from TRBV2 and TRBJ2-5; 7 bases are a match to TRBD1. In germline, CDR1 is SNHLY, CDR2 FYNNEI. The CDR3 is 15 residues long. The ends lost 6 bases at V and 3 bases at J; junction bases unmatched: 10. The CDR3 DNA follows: TGTGCCAGCAGCGTTACAGGGGCAGGGGAAGAGACCCAGTACTTC. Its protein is CASSVTGAGEETQYF.

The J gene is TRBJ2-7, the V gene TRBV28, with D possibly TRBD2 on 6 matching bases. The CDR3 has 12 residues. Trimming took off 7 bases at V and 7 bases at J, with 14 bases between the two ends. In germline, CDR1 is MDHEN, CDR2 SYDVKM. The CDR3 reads CASNRGLGEQYF. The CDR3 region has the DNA TGTGCCAGCAACCGGGGACTGGGAGAGCAGTACTTC.